This T cell receptor (beta chain) was identified in a study of PD-L1 blockade in urothelial cancer. V trimming: 5 bases; J trimming: 4 bases; junction bases outside the gene matches: 3. This CDR3 region has 13 residues. Germline-derived CDR1 and CDR2 are SNHLY and FYNNEI. Generated by immunoSEQ multiplex PCR, the TCRdb table keeps only in-frame clones and is missing some. The sample lists around 100,000 clones, around 87% seen once, with 1.5% to 2% in the top ten. Described time point: pretreatment peripheral blood. The starting material was PBMCs, obtained around atezolizumab (anti-PD-L1) treatment. V is TRBV2 and J is TRBJ2-7, with 9 bases lining up with TRBD2. The receptor was derived from a man in his 60s with urothelial cancer. CDR3 loop: CASSSGLAYEQYF. As DNA, the CDR3 is TGTGCCAGCAGTTCCGGACTAGCGTACGAGCAGTACTTC.